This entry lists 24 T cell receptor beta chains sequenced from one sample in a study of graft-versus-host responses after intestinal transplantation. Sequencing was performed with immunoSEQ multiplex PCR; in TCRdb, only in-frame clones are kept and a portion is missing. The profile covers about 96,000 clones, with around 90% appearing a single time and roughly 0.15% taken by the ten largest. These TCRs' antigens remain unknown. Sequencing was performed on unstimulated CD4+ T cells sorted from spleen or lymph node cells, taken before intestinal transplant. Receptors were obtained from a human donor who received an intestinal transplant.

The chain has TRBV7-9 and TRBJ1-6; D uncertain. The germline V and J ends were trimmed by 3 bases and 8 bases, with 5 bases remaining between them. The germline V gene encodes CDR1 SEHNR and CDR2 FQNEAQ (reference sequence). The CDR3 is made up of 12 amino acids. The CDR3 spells CASSLEYSPLHF. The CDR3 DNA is TGTGCCAGCAGCTTGGAGTATTCACCCCTCCACTTT.

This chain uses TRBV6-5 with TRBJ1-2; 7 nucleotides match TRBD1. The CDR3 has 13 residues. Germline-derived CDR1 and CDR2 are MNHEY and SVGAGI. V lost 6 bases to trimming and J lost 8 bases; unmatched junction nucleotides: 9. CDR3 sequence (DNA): TGTGCCAGCAGATGGGGACAGTCCAGCGGCTACACCTTC. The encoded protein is CASRWGQSSGYTF.

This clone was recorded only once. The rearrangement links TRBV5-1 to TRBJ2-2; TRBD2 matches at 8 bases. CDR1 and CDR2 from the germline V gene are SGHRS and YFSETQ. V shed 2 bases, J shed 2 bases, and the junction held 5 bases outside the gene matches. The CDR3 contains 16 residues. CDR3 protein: CASSFGRGANTGELFF. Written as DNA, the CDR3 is TGCGCCAGCAGCTTCGGGCGGGGGGCAAACACCGGGGAGCTGTTTTTT.

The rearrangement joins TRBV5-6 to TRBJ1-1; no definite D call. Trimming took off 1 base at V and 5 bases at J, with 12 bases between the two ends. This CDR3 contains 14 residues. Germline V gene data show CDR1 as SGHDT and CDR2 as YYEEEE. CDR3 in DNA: TGTGCCAGCAGCTTGCTGGCCCACGATACTGAAGCTTTCTTT. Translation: CASSLLAHDTEAFF.

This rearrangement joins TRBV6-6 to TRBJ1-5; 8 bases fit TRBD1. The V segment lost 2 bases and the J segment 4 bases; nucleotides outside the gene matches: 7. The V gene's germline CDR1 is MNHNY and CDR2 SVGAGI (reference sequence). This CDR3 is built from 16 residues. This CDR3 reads CASSYPGQAGNQPQHF. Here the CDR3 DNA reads TGTGCCAGCAGTTACCCGGGACAGGCTGGTAATCAGCCCCAGCATTTT.

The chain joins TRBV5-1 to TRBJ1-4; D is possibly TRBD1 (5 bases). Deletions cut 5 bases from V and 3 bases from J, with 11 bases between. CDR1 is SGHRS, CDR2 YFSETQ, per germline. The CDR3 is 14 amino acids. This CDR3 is CASRQGEANEKLFF. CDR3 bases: TGCGCCAGCAGGCAAGGGGAAGCTAATGAAAAACTGTTTTTT.

The CDR3, as DNA: TGTGCCAGCAGTTACTCCACGGGACACCTCTACAATGAGCAGTTCTTC. Its translation: CASSYSTGHLYNEQFF. The chain joins TRBV6-5 to TRBJ2-1; the D gene is possibly TRBD1 (6 bases). Trimming took off 0 bases at V and 3 bases at J, with 12 bases between the two ends. The CDR3 runs to 16 residues. CDR1 and CDR2 (germline): MNHEY, SVGAGI.

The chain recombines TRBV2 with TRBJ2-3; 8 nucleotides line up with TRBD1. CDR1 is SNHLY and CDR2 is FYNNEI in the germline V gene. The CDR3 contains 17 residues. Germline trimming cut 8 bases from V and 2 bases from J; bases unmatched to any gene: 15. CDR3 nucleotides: TGTGCCAGCTGTCGGGACAGGTTTGGGGGATCCACAGATACGCAGTATTTT. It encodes CASCRDRFGGSTDTQYF. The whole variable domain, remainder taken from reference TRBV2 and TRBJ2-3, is EPEVTQTPSHQVTQMGQEVILRCVPISNHLYFYWYRQILGQKVEFLVSFYNNEISEKSEIFDDQFSVERPDGSNFTLKIRSTKLEDSAMYFCASCRDRFGGSTDTQYFGPGTRLTVL.

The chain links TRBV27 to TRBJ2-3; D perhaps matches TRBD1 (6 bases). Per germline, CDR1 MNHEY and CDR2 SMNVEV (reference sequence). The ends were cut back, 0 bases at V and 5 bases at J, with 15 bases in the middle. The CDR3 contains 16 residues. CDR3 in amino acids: CASSLSAGAGGDTQYF. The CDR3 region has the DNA TGTGCCAGCAGTTTATCGGCAGGGGCAGGTGGAGATACGCAGTATTTT.

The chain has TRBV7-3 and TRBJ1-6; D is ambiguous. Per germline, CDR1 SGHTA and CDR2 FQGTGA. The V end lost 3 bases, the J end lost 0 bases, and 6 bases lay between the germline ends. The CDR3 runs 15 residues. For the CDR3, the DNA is TGTGCCAGCAGCTTTGAGGCCTCCTATAATTCACCCCTCCACTTT. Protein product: CASSFEASYNSPLHF.

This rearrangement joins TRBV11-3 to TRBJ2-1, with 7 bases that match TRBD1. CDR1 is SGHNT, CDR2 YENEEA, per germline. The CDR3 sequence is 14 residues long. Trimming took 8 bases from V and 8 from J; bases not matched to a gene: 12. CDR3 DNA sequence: TGTGCCAGCGCCGAGGGGTCAGGGGGTCATGAGCAGTTCTTC. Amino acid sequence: CASAEGSGGHEQFF.

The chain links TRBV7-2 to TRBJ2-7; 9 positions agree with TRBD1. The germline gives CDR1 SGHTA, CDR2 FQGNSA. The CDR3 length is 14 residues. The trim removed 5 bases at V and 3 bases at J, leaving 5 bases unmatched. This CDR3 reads CASSRPGQGYEQYF. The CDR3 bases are TGTGCCAGCAGCCGACCGGGACAGGGCTACGAGCAGTACTTC.

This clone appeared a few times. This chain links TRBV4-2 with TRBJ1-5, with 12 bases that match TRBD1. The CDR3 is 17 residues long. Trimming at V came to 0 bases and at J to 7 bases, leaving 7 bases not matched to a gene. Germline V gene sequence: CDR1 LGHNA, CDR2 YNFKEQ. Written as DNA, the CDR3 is TGTGCCAGCAGCCAAGACGGGGGACAGGGGGCCGGGCAGCCCCAGCATTTT. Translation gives CASSQDGGQGAGQPQHF.

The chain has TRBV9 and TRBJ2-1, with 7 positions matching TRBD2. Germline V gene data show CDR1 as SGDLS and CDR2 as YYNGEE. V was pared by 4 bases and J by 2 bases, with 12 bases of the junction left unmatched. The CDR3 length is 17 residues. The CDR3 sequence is CASSLQTGLPTYNEQFF. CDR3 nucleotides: TGTGCCAGCAGCTTACAAACGGGACTACCTACCTACAATGAGCAGTTCTTC.

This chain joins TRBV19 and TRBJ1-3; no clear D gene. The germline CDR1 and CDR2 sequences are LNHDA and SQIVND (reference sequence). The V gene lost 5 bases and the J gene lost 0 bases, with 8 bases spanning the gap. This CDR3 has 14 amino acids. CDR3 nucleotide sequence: TGTGCCAGTAGTGTCGGGGTCTCTGGAAACACCATATATTTT. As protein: CASSVGVSGNTIYF.

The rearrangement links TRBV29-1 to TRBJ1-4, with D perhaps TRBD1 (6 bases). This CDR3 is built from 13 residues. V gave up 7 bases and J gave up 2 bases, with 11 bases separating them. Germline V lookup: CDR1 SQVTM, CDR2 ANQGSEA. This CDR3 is CSGVQGTNEKLFF. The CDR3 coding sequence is TGCAGCGGAGTACAGGGCACTAATGAAAAACTGTTTTTT.

CDR3 amino acids: CASSFQGNQPQHF. The CDR3 nucleotides are TGTGCCAGCAGCTTCCAGGGCAATCAGCCCCAGCATTTT. The chain combines TRBV11-2 with TRBJ1-5, with D unresolved. V was pared by 3 bases and J by 2 bases, with 5 bases between. Germline V gives CDR1 SGHAT, CDR2 FQNNGV. The CDR3 loop spans 13 amino acids.

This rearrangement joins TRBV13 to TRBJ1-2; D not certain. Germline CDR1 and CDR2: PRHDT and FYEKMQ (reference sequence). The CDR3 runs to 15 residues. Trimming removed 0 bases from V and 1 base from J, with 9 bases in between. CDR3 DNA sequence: TGTGCCAGCAGCTTAGGGGGCCCGGATAACTATGGCTACACCTTC. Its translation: CASSLGGPDNYGYTF. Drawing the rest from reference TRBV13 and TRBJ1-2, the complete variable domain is AAGVIQSPRHLIKEKRETATLKCYPIPRHDTVYWYQQGPGQDPQFLISFYEKMQSDKGSIPDRFSAQQFSDYHSELNMSSLELGDSALYFCASSLGGPDNYGYTFGSGTRLTVV.

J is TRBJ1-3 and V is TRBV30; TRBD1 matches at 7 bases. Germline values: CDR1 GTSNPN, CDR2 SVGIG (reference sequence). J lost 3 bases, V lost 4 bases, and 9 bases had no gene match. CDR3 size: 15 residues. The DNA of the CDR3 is TGTGCCTGGACCCCCTTCGACAGGGTTGGAAACACCATATATTTT. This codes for CAWTPFDRVGNTIYF. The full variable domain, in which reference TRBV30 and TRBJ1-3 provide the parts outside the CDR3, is SQTIHQWPATLVQPVGSPLSLECTVEGTSNPNLYWYRQAAGRGLQLLFYSVGIGQISSEVPQNLSASRPQDRQFILSSKKLLLSDSGFYLCAWTPFDRVGNTIYFGEGSWLTVV.

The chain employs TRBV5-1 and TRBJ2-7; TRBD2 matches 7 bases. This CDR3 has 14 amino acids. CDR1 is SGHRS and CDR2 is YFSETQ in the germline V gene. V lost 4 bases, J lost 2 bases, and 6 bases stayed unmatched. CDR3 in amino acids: CASSAAGSAYEQYF. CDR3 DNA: TGCGCCAGCAGCGCAGCGGGATCGGCCTACGAGCAGTACTTC.

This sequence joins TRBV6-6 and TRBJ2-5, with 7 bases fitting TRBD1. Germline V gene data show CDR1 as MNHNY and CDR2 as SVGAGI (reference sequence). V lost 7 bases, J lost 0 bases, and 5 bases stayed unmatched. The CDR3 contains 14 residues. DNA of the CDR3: TGTGCCAGCAACCAACAGGGGAACCAAGAGACCCAGTACTTC. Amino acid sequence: CASNQQGNQETQYF.

DNA for the CDR3: TGTGCCAGTAGTATAGTTGGGCAGTATATCGTCCCCCAGCATTTT. It is translated as CASSIVGQYIVPQHF. The chain employs TRBV19 and TRBJ1-5; no definite D call. This CDR3 has 15 residues. V gave up 1 base and J gave up 10 bases, with 17 bases separating them. Germline V lookup: CDR1 LNHDA, CDR2 SQIVND (reference sequence).

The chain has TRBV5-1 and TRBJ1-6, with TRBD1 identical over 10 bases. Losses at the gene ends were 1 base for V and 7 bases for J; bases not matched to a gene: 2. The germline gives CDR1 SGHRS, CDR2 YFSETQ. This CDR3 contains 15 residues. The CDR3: CASSLLGQGNSPLHF. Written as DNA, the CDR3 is TGCGCCAGCAGCTTGTTGGGACAGGGGAATTCACCCCTCCACTTT.

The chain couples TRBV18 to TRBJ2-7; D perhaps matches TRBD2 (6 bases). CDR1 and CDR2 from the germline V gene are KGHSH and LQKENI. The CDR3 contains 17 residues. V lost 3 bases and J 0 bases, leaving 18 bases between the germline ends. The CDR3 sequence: CASSPPGKRAYSYEQYF. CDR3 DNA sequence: TGTGCCAGCTCACCCCCGGGTAAGCGGGCCTACTCCTACGAGCAGTACTTC.